This record concerns one T cell receptor (beta chain) sequence. Germline assignment: CDR1 MDHEN and CDR2 SYDVKM. Germline trimming cut 8 bases from V and 2 bases from J; bases unmatched to any gene: 11. This CDR3 spans 15 amino acids. This sample was taken from a study of control samples from healthy donors and cancer patients. TCRdb keeps only in-frame clones here, not all; method: immunoSEQ multiplex PCR. The table has some 140,000 clones, approximately 93% seen once. This rearrangement joins TRBV28 to TRBJ2-7, with TRBD2 matching 8 bases. This sequence was found in a man in his forties in good health. Sequencing was performed on blood. CDR3 in amino acids: CASRNLAGGTYEQYF. As DNA, the CDR3 is TGTGCCAGCCGAAACCTAGCGGGTGGGACCTACGAGCAGTACTTC.